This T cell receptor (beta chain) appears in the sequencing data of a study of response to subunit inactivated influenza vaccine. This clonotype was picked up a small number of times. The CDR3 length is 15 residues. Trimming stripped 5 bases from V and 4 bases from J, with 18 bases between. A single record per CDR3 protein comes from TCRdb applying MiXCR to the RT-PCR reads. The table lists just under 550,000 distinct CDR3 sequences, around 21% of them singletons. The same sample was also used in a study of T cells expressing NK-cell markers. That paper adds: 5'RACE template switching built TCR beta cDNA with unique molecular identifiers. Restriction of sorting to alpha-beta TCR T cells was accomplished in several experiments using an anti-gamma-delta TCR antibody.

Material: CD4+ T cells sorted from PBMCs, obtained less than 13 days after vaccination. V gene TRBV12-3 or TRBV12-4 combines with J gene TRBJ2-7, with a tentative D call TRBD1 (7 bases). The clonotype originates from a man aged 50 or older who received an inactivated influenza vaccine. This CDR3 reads CASSTSTSGGYEQYF. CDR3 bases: TGTGCCAGCAGTACATCAACTTCAGGGGGGTACGAGCAGTACTTC.